This T cell receptor (beta chain) was recorded in a study of beta chain features in type 1 diabetes. In this sample, this clone turned up a few times. Its antigen is currently unknown. One end of the junction fails to match germline, which may point to a read error. Sorting that relied on CD45RO/CCR7/CD25/CD127/CD95/CD27 yielded CD4+ naive, central memory, regulatory and stem cell-like memory cells. Sorted populations all had greater than 95% purity. Investigators reverse transcribed all isolated RNA, so they sequenced expressed TCRB transcripts. Some clones are missing from TCRdb's copy, which holds only in-frame ones; the method was immunoSEQ multiplex PCR. The repertoire holds 200,000 to 250,000 clones, with around 9.6% as singletons. Study results and caveats: Whether TCRB rearrangement is influenced by HLA type was left unresolved in this analysis. Shortening of TCRB CDR3s, moderate but significant, appeared in all four CD4+ subsets of Type 1 diabetes patients.

The CDR3 totals 14 residues. Germline-derived CDR1 and CDR2 are MNHNS and SASEGT. The J gene is TRBJ2-5, the V gene TRBV6-1; D ambiguous. The receptor was isolated from a woman aged 18-30 years in good health. Sequencing was carried out using naive CD4+ T cells from blood. This CDR3 reads CASNLDTRQGTQYF. CDR3 DNA: TGTGCCAGCAATCTTGACACGCGCCAAGGGACCCAGTACTTC.